Listed below are T cell receptor beta chains from one sample, sequenced in a study of T-cell reconstitution after alpha-beta-depleted transplantation in children. In TCRdb, the PCR reads were re-called with MiXCR into one record per CDR3 protein. Of roughly 500,000 distinct CDR3 sequences listed, approximately 32% are singletons. This specimen consisted of PBMCs from the stem cell graft donor, obtained from the stem cell graft. All receptors come from a human donor who donated a stem cell graft to a child with aplastic anemia. Each CDR3 is given with its conserved first and last residue. D genes are given only for firm matches. The listing skips clone size in some rows; elsewhere it reads once, few, many or a size class.

j_gene: TRBJ2-5
v_gene: TRBV6-6
d_gene: -
abundance: -
CDR3aa: CASKGGQETQYF
CDR3nt: TGTGCCAGCAAAGGCGGGCAAGAGACCCAGTACTTC

j_gene: TRBJ1-4
v_gene: TRBV12-3/TRBV12-4
d_gene: -
abundance: -
CDR3aa: CASSTGRGEKLFF
CDR3nt: TGTGCCAGCAGCACCGGGAGGGGGGAAAAACTGTTTTTT

j_gene: TRBJ1-1
v_gene: TRBV29-1
d_gene: -
abundance: -
CDR3aa: CSVEGGMNTEAFF
CDR3nt: TGCAGCGTTGAGGGAGGTATGAACACTGAAGCTTTCTTT

j_gene: TRBJ1-3
v_gene: TRBV7-2
d_gene: -
abundance: -
CDR3aa: CASSLEAGVAGNTIYF
CDR3nt: TGTGCCAGCAGCTTAGAAGCAGGGGTCGCGGGAAACACCATATATTTT

j_gene: TRBJ1-2
v_gene: TRBV28
d_gene: -
abundance: -
CDR3aa: CASSLSLNNYGYTF
CDR3nt: TGTGCCAGCAGTTTAAGTTTGAACAACTATGGCTACACCTTC

j_gene: TRBJ1-2
v_gene: TRBV29-1
d_gene: TRBD1
abundance: few
CDR3aa: CSVAVTGEGYTF
CDR3nt: TGCAGCGTTGCCGTGACAGGGGAGGGCTACACCTTC

j_gene: TRBJ1-1
v_gene: TRBV12-3/TRBV12-4
d_gene: -
abundance: few
CDR3aa: CASSLVNGLRKVEAFF
CDR3nt: TGTGCCAGCAGTTTAGTAAACGGCCTGCGTAAGGTTGAAGCTTTCTTT

j_gene: TRBJ2-1
v_gene: TRBV9
d_gene: TRBD2
abundance: -
CDR3aa: CASSETLAGGGNEQFF
CDR3nt: TGTGCCAGCAGCGAAACACTAGCGGGAGGGGGGAATGAGCAGTTCTTC

j_gene: TRBJ2-2
v_gene: TRBV20-1
d_gene: -
abundance: few
CDR3aa: CSARDGTANTGELFF
CDR3nt: TGCAGTGCTAGAGATGGAACAGCGAACACCGGGGAGCTGTTTTTT

j_gene: TRBJ2-1
v_gene: TRBV20-1
d_gene: TRBD2
abundance: -
CDR3aa: CSAARTSGRNEQFF
CDR3nt: TGCAGTGCCGCACGGACTAGCGGGAGGAATGAGCAGTTCTTC

j_gene: TRBJ2-5
v_gene: TRBV7-6
d_gene: -
abundance: few
CDR3aa: CASRPEPGKETQYF
CDR3nt: TGTGCCAGCCGGCCGGAACCGGGAAAAGAGACCCAGTACTTC

j_gene: TRBJ1-2
v_gene: TRBV7-2
d_gene: -
abundance: -
CDR3aa: CASSLGPQFYGYTF
CDR3nt: TGTGCCAGCAGCTTAGGCCCTCAATTCTATGGCTACACCTTC

j_gene: TRBJ2-1
v_gene: TRBV12-3/TRBV12-4
d_gene: -
abundance: -
CDR3aa: CASREGGAAYNEQFF
CDR3nt: TGTGCCAGCCGCGAGGGGGGTGCCGCCTACAATGAGCAGTTCTTC

j_gene: TRBJ2-5
v_gene: TRBV7-2
d_gene: TRBD2
abundance: -
CDR3aa: CASSLKASGLLETQYF
CDR3nt: TGTGCCAGCAGCTTAAAGGCTAGCGGCCTTTTAGAGACCCAGTACTTC

j_gene: TRBJ2-3
v_gene: TRBV6-2/TRBV6-3
d_gene: -
abundance: -
CDR3aa: CASSYGPGRSTDTQYF
CDR3nt: TGTGCCAGCAGTTACGGGCCCGGAAGGAGCACAGATACGCAGTATTTT

j_gene: TRBJ2-5
v_gene: TRBV6-5
d_gene: TRBD2
abundance: -
CDR3aa: CASSYRGGGETQYF
CDR3nt: TGTGCCAGCAGTTACCGGGGCGGGGGGGAGACCCAGTACTTC

j_gene: TRBJ2-7
v_gene: TRBV11-3
d_gene: -
abundance: -
CDR3aa: CASSHGANYEQYF
CDR3nt: TGTGCCAGCAGCCATGGGGCAAATTACGAGCAGTACTTC

j_gene: TRBJ2-7
v_gene: TRBV28
d_gene: -
abundance: -
CDR3aa: CASIMTLEQYF
CDR3nt: TGTGCCAGCATTATGACCCTGGAGCAGTACTTC